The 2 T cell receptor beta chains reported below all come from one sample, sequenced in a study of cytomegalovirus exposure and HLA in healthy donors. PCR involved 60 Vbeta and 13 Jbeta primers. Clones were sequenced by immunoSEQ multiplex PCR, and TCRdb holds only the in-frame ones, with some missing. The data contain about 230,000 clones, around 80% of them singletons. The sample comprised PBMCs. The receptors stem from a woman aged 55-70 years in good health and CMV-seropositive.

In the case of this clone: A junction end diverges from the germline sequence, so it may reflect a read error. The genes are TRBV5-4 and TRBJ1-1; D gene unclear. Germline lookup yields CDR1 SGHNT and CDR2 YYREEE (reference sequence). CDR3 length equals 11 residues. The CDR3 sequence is CASSQNAEAFF. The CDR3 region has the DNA TGTGCCAGCAGCCAGAACGCTGAAGCTTTCTTT.

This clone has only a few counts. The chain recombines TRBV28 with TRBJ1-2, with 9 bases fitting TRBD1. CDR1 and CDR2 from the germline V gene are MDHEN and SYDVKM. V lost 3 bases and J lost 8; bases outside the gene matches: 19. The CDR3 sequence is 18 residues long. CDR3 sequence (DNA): TGTGCCAGCAGTTTTTTACAGAAGGGCGACGGGACAGGGTACGGCTACACCTTC. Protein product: CASSFLQKGDGTGYGYTF.